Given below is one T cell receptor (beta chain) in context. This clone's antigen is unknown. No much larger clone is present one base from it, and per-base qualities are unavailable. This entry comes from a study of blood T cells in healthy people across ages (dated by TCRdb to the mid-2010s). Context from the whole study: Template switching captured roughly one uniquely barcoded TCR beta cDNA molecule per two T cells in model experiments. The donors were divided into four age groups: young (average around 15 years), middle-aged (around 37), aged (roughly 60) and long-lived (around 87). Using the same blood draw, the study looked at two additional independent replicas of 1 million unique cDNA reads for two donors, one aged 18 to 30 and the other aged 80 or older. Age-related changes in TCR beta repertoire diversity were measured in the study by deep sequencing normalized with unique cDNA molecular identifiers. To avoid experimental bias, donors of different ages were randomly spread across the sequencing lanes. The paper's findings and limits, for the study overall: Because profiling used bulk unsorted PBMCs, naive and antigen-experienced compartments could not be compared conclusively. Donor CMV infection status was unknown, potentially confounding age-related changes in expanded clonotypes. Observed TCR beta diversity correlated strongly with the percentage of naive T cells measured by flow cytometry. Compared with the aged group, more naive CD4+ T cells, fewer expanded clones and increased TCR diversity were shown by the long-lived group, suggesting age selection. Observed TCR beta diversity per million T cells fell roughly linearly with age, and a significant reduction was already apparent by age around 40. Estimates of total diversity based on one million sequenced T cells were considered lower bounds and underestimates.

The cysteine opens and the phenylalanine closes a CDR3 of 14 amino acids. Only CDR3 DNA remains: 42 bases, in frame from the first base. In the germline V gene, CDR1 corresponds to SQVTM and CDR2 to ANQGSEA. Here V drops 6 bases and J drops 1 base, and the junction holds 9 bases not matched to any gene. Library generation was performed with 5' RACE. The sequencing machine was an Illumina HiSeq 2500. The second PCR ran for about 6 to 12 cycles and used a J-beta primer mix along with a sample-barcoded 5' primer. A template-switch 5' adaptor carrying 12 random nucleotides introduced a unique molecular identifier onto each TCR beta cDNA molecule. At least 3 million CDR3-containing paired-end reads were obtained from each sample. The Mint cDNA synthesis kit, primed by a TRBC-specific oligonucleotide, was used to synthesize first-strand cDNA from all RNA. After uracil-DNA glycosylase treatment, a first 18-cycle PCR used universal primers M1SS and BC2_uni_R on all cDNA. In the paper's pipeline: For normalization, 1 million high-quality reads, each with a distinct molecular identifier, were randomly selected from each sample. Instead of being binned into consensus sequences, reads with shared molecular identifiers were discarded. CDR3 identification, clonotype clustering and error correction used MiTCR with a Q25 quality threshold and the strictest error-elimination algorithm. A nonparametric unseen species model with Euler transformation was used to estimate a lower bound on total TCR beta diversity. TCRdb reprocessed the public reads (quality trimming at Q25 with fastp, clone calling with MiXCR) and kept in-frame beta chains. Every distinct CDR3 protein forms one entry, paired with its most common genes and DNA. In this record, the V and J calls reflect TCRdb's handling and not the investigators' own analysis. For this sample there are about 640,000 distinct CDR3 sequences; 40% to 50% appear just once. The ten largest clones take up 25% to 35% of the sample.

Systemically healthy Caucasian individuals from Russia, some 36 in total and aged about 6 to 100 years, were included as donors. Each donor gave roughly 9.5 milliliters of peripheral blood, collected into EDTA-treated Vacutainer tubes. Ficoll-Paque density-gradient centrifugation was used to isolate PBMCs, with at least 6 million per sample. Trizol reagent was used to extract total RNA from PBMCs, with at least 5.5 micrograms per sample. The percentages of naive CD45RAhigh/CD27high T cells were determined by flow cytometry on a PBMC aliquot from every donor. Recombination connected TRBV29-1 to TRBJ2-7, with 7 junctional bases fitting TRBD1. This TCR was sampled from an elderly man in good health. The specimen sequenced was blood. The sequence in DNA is TGCAGCGTCAAAAACAGGGGTCAGTCCTACGAGCAGTACTTC. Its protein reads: CSVKNRGQSYEQYF.